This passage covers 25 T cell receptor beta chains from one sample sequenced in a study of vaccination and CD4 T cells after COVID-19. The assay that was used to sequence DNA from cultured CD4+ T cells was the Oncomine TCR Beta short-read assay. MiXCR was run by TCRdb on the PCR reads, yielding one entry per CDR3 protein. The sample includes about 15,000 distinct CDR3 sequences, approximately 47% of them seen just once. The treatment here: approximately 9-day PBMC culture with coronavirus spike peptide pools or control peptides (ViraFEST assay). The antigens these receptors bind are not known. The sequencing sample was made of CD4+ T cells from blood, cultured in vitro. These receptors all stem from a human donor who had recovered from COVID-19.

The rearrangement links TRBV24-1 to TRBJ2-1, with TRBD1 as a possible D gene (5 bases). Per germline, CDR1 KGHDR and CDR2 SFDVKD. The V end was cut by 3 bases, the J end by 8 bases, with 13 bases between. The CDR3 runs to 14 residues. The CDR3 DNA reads TGTGCCACCAGTGATCTTAGGGGTAGGGATGAGCAGTTCTTC. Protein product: CATSDLRGRDEQFF.

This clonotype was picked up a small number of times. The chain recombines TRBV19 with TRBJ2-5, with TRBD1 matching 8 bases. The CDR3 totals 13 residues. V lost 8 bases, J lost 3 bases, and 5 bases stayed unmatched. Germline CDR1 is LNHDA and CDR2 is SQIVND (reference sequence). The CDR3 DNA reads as TGTGCCAGTCGGGACAGGCCGAAAGAGACCCAGTACTTC. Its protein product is CASRDRPKETQYF.

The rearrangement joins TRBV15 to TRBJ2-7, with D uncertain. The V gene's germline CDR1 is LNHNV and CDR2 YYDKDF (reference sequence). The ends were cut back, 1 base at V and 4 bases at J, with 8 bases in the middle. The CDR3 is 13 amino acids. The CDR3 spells CATSRVLGYEQYF. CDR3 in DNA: TGTGCCACCAGCAGAGTTCTGGGGTACGAGCAGTACTTC.

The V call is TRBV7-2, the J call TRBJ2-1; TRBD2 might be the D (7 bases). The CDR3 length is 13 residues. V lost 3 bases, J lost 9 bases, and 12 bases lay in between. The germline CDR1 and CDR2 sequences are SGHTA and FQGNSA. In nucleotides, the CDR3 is TGTGCCAGCAGCTTTGGGGGGGCTGGTGAGCAGTTCTTC. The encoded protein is CASSFGGAGEQFF.

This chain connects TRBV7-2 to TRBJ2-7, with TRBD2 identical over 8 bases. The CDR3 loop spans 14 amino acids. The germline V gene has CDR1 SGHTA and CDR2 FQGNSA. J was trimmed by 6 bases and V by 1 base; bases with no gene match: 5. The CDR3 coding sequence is TGTGCCAGCAGCTTAGAAGCGGGAGCTGGCGAGCAGTACTTC. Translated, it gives CASSLEAGAGEQYF.

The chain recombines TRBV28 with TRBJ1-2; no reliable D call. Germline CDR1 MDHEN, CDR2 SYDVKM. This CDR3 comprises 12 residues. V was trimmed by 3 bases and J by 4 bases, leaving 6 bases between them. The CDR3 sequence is CASSFNSYGYTF. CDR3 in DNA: TGTGCCAGCAGTTTTAACAGCTATGGCTACACCTTC.

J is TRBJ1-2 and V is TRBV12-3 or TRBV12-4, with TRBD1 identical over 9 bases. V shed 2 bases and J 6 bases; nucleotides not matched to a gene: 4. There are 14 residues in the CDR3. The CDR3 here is CASSLRTGVNGYTF. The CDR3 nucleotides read TGTGCCAGCAGTTTAAGGACAGGGGTAAATGGCTACACCTTC.

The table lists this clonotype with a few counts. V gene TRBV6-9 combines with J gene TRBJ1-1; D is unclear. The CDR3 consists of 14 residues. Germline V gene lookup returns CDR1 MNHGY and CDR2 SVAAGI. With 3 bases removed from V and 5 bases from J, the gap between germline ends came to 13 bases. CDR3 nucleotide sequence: TGTGCCAGCAGTTACAATAAATCTTTGACTGAAGCTTTCTTT. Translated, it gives CASSYNKSLTEAFF.

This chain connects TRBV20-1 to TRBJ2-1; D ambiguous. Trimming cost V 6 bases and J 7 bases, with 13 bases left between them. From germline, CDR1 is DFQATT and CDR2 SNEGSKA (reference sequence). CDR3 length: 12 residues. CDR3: CSADLQSNEQFF. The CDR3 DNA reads TGCAGTGCCGACCTACAAAGTAATGAGCAGTTCTTC.

In DNA form, the CDR3 reads TGCAGTGCTAGAGCCCCTACAGGGGGCTCTGGACAGCCCCAGCATTTT. Translating gives CSARAPTGGSGQPQHF. This chain joins TRBV20-1 and TRBJ1-5; TRBD1 matches at 9 bases. The CDR3 totals 16 residues. V shed 1 base and J 7 bases; nucleotides not matched to a gene: 11. Germline V gene sequence: CDR1 DFQATT, CDR2 SNEGSKA (reference sequence).

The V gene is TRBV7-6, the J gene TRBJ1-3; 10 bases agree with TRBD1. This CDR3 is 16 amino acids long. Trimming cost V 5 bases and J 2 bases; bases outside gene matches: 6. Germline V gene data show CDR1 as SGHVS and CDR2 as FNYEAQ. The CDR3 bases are TGTGCCAGCAGCAGAAGACAGGGGGCGACTGGAAACACCATATATTTT. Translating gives CASSRRQGATGNTIYF.

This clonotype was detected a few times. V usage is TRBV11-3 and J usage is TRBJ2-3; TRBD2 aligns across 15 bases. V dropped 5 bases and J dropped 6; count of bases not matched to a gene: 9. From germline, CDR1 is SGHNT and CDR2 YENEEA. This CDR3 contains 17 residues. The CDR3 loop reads CASSPRGLAGGSDTQYF. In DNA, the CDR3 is TGTGCCAGCAGCCCCAGGGGACTAGCGGGAGGATCGGATACGCAGTATTTT.

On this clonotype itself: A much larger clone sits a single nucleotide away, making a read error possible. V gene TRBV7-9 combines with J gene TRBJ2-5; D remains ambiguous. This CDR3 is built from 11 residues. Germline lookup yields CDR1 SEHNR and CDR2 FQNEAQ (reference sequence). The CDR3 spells CASSLGEAQYF. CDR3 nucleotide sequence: TGTGCCAGCAGCTTAGGAGAGGCCCAGTACTTC.

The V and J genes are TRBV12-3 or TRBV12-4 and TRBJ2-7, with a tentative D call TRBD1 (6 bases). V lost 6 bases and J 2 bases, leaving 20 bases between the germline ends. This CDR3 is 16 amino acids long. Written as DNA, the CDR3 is TGTGCCAGCAGCCCTTATCCGGGTCGGGACACCTACGAGCAGTACTTC. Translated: CASSPYPGRDTYEQYF.

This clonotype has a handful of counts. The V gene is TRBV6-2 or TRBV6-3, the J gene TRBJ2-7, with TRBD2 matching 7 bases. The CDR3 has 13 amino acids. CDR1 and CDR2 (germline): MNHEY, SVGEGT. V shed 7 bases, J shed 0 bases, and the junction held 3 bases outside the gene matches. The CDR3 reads CASTRGSSYEQYF. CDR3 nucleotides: TGTGCCAGCACCCGCGGGAGCTCCTACGAGCAGTACTTC.

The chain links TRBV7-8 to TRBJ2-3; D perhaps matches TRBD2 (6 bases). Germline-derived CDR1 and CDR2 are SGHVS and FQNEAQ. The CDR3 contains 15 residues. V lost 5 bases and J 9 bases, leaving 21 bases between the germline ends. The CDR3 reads CASSGSTRKGLTQYF. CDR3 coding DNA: TGTGCCAGCAGCGGCTCGACTAGAAAGGGTTTGACGCAGTATTTT.

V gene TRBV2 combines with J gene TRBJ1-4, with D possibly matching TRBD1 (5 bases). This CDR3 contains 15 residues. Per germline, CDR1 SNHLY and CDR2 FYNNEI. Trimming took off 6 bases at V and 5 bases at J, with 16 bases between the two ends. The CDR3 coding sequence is TGTGCCAGCAGCACCAGAGCGACAGTAAATGAAAAACTGTTTTTT. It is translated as CASSTRATVNEKLFF.

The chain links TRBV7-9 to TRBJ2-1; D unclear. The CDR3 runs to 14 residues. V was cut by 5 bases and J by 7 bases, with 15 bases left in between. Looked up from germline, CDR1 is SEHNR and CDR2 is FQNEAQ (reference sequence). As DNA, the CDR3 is TGTGCCAGCAGCCCATGGGCAATGGGTAATGAGCAGTTCTTC. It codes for CASSPWAMGNEQFF.

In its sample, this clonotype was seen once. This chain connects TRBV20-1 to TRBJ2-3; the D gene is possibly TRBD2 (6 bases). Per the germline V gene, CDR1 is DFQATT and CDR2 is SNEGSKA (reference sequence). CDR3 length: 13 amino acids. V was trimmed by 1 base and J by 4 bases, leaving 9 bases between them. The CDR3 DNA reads TGCAGTGCTAGAGCTTGGGGGGCAGATACGCAGTATTTT. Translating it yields CSARAWGADTQYF.

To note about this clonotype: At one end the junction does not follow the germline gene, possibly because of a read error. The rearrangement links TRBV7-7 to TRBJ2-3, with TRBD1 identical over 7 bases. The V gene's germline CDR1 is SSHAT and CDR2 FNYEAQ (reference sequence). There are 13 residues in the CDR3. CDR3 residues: CASSNNRGDTQYF. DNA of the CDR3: TGTGCTAGCAGCAATAACAGGGGAGATACGCAGTATTTT.

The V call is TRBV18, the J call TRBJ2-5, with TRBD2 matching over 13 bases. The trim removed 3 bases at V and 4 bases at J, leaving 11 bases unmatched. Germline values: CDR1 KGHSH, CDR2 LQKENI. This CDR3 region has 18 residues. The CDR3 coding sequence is TGTGCCAGCTCACCCCAAAGGACTAGCGGGAGTACCGGAGAGACCCAGTACTTC. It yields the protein CASSPQRTSGSTGETQYF.

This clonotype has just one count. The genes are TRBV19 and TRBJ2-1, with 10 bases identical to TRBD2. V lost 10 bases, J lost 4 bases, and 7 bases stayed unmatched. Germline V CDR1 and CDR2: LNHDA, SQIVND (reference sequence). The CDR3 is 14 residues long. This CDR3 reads CATELAGDYNEQFF. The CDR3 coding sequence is TGTGCCACTGAGCTAGCGGGAGATTACAATGAGCAGTTCTTC.

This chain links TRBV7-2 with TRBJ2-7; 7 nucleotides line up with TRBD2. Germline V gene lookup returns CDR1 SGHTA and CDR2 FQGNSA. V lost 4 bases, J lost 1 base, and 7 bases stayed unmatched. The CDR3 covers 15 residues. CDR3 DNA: TGTGCCAGCAGCTCCGGTGGCGGGAGATCCTACGAGCAGTACTTC. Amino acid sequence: CASSSGGGRSYEQYF. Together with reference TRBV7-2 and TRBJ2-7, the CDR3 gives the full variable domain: GAGVSQSPSNKVTEKGKDVELRCDPISGHTALYWYRQSLGQGLEFLIYFQGNSAPDKSGLPSDRFSAERTGGSVSTLTIQRTQQEDSAVYLCASSSGGGRSYEQYFGPGTRLTVT.

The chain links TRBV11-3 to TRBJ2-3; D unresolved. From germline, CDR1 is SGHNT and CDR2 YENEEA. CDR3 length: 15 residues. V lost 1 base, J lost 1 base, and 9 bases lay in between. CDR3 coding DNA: TGTGCCAGCAGCTTAGGGCAGAGAGGCACAGATACGCAGTATTTT. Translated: CASSLGQRGTDTQYF.

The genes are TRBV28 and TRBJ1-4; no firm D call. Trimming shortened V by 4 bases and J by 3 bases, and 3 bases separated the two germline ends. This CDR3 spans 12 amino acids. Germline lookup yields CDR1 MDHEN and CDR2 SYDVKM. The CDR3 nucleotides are TGTGCCAGCAGTTCGGCTAATGAAAAACTGTTTTTT. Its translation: CASSSANEKLFF.